The present T cell receptor beta chain was sequenced within a study of low-dose radiotherapy and immunotherapy resistance in tumors. Across the whole study: Individuals in Cohort 2 had 1 Gy per fraction every two weeks, adding up to 13 Gy over 26 weeks. One day before radiation and immunotherapy, intravenous cyclophosphamide 200 mg/m2 was administered, with this repeated every two weeks. Once cycle 1 day 1 began, patients took oral aspirin 300 mg daily for four cycles.

First-strand cDNA used TRAV- and TRBV-specific primers, covering alpha and beta chains. PCR amplification of the TCRs was performed with Phusion for approximately 20 PCR cycles, and it relied on a constant-region primer together with a V-primer adapter. TCRdb processed the reads anew with MiXCR; each CDR3 protein has one entry. The sample includes fewer than 90,000 distinct CDR3 sequences, 30% to 40% of them seen just once. This clonotype was observed at least ten times. In germline, CDR1 is LNHNV, CDR2 YYDKDF (reference sequence). Trimming pared 3 bases from V and 0 bases from J, leaving 5 bases between. This CDR3 contains 13 residues. Time point: before trial treatment. Patients qualified if they had advanced solid tumors that lacked tumor-infiltrating lymphocytes.

The receptor was derived from a female donor with ovarian cancer. The J gene is TRBJ1-1, the V gene TRBV15; no clear D. The sequences come from PBMCs, collected before treatment. The CDR3 reads CATSSELNTEAFF. The CDR3 nucleotides read TGTGCCACCAGCAGCGAGCTGAACACTGAAGCTTTCTTT.